This T cell receptor (beta chain) originates from a study of T cell responses to AZD1222 COVID-19 vaccine. The study's findings and limits: Across spike, vaccine-associated CD4 TCRs were found, dominant at 160-218 and 743-854. Clonal diversity may have been underestimated, and the donors were mostly white British, with more females than males. Only a handful of AZD1222 recipients, roughly 6 in all, had baseline seropositivity.

As for this clone: What it recognizes is unknown.

TCRdb's table, derived via immunoSEQ multiplex PCR, lists solely in-frame clones and lacks some. The top ten hold roughly 12% of the sample, which has under 100,000 clones, approximately 85% seen once. The receptor comes from an adult who received the AZD1222 COVID-19 vaccine. Here the sequenced sample was peripheral blood, taken 28 days after the second AZD1222 dose.

CDR3 DNA: TGTGCCAGCAGAACACCGGCACTAGCGTCGAGCTCCTACAATGAGCAGTTCTTC. Protein: CASRTPALASSSYNEQFF. This rearrangement joins TRBV27 to TRBJ2-1, with TRBD2 matching 7 bases. This CDR3 is 18 amino acids long. J gave up 0 bases and V 6 bases, and 14 bases lay outside the gene matches. Germline V lookup: CDR1 MNHEY, CDR2 SMNVEV (reference sequence).